This T cell receptor beta chain was recovered during a study of T cells in Graves' hyperthyroidism and ophthalmopathy. Study-wide findings and caveats: Most clonotypes expanded in the thyroid (above 0.001) were also present in blood.

As for this clonotype: Its antigen is still unknown.

Each diagnosis was grounded in clinical symptoms, serum thyroxine and TRAb, thyroid ultrasound, and orbital computed tomography. Researchers took RNA transcripts and amplified the TCR beta CDR3 regions from them. TCR CDR3 regions were first amplified by RT-PCR with HTBI primers. Each CDR3 protein is one row after TCRdb ran MiXCR on the multiplex PCR reads. The sample carries hundreds of thousands of distinct CDR3 sequences, 35% to 45% recorded once. V dropped 0 bases and J dropped 0 bases, with 13 bases sitting between them. Germline loops: CDR1 SGDLS, CDR2 YYNGEE. This CDR3 spans 17 amino acids. The receptor was derived from a man between 18 and 35 years old with Graves' hyperthyroidism. The chain is built from TRBV9 and TRBJ1-3; D is undetermined. The material sequenced was blood. CDR3 sequence: CASSVEVVANSGNTIYF. CDR3 in DNA: TGTGCCAGCAGCGTAGAAGTCGTCGCTAACTCTGGAAACACCATATATTTT.